Included here is one T cell receptor beta chain sequence, with context. Its specificity is not known. This record comes from a study of radiation and T cells in renal cell carcinoma. Study-level findings and limits: In blood, top tumor clones expanded by 2 weeks, shrinking by 4. No pretreatment tumor biopsies were available for baseline clonotypes.

Germline CDR1 is LNHDA and CDR2 is SQIVND (reference sequence). The CDR3 consists of 17 residues. V lost 5 bases and J lost 2; bases outside the gene matches: 13. Clones were read by immunoSEQ multiplex PCR, and TCRdb kept only the in-frame ones, dropping some. In the table there are about 150,000 clones, about 87% of which are singletons. Time point described: blood 2 weeks post-SBRT. Treatment specified: 15 Gy SBRT to primary tumor, nephrectomy 4 weeks later. Clear cell pathology was present in this patient's renal cell carcinoma. The clonotype comes from a woman aged 45-65 years with renal cell carcinoma. V gene TRBV19 combines with J gene TRBJ2-7; TRBD1 aligns across 9 bases. Sample: blood, taken from a patient whose treatment included radiotherapy and nephrectomy. CDR3 protein: CASSVRDRVSRPYEQYF. CDR3 sequence (DNA): TGTGCCAGTAGTGTCCGGGACAGGGTGTCAAGACCCTACGAGCAGTACTTC.